This section outlines one T cell receptor (beta chain) sequence together with its context. The antigen it recognizes is unknown. No quality values exist for individual bases; no much larger clone is one base distant. This sample was taken from a study of regulatory T cells in long-lasting Graves disease (dated by TCRdb to about 2021). Concerning the study at large: Persistent Graves' disease meant more than 5 years of antithyroid drug treatment with TSH receptor autoantibodies that stayed positive. Persistent Graves' disease patients were compared with newly diagnosed Graves' disease patients by peripheral blood TCR sequencing and RNA sequencing. TCR sequencing covered about 13 persistent and around 20 newly diagnosed Graves' disease patients, 33 samples in total. In the clinical cohort, patients with persistent Graves' disease had used antithyroid drugs for an average of roughly ten years. The study was conducted in China and was registered as a clinical trial.

The library was made by multiplex PCR. The instrument was an Illumina HiSeq 4000. TCR beta libraries were built with iRepertoire HTBI primers and Arm-PCR amplification of CDR3 regions. PCR products were gel purified before sequencing. The paper's processing steps were these. Gene usage analysis of CDR3 amino acid clonotypes used the approximately 62 TRBV and fewer than 15 TRBJ segments found across samples. COPE and FqMerger were used to merge the filtered high-quality paired reads into contigs. BLAST was used to align contigs to IMGT TRBV, TRBD and TRBJ reference genes, with CDR3 defined following IMGT. Any clonotype with a frequency above 0.1% was classified as a highly expanded clone. Shannon entropy served as the measure of repertoire diversity, while the Gini coefficient captured V-J evenness. Public clonotypes were defined as clonotypes shared by more than one individual. TCRdb trimmed the raw reads at Q25, called clones with MiXCR and kept productive beta chains. When rows share a CDR3 protein, they turn into one entry using the most common DNA and genes. The V and J calls reflect TCRdb's pipeline rather than the authors' work. The sample table holds around 450,000 distinct CDR3 sequences, of which approximately 21% were seen once. The ten largest make up about 7% of the sample.

What the authors observed across the whole study: Patients with persistent disease shared more public clonotypes (fewer than 3,000) than newly diagnosed patients did (about 1,000). Sequencing and analysis were limited to the TCR beta chain. Peripheral blood alone was examined, since thyroid tissue, which constituted the primary lesion, could not be accessed. Persistent Graves' disease patients showed lower TCR Shannon entropy and fewer highly expanded clones than newly diagnosed patients, suggesting clonal expansion. TRBV28, TRBJ1-2 and TRBJ2-5 were preferentially used in persistent disease, while TRBV20-1 and TRBJ2-1 were favored in newly diagnosed disease. The authors noted that the small sample size was a limitation that may lower accuracy.

V gives up 5 bases and J gives up 2 bases, and the segment between their germline ends measures 14 bases. Looking up the germline V gene (reference sequence) yields CDR1 SEHNR and CDR2 FQNEAQ. From the cysteine up to the phenylalanine, the CDR3 has a length of 15 residues. Only the CDR3 DNA stays, 45 bases, in frame from base 1. Taken with the paper, the label for time point translates to: persistent/refractory GD, antithyroid drugs over 5 years with positive TRAb. For both TCR sequencing and RNA sequencing, RNA was extracted from PBMCs in TRIzol. The diagnosis of Graves' disease was made according to American Thyroid Association guidelines. Patients for the study were recruited at an endocrinology department in Xi'an, China. Each patient gave 9 to 10 milliliters of peripheral blood, collected in an EDTA anticoagulant tube. Ficoll Paque Plus density gradient separation was used to isolate PBMCs, and no additional T cell sorting was done. An Agilent 2100 Bioanalyzer and agarose gel were used to assess RNA quality, and a NanoDrop 2000 was used to measure RNA concentration.

The sample in question was peripheral blood mononuclear cells (PBMCs), obtained when the disease was refractory, from a patient treated with antithyroid drugs. This chain joins TRBV7-9 to TRBJ2-3; tentative D gene TRBD2, with 5 bases matching. This TCR was sampled from a female donor with Graves disease. The nucleotides read TGTGCCAGCAGCCCCTTTGACTACTCCACAGATACGCAGTATTTT. Its protein product is CASSPFDYSTDTQYF.